These 22 T cell receptor beta chains share one sample of origin, sequenced in a study of CD8+ T cells in alopecia areata. Extraction of RNA preceded its reverse transcription into cDNA, which served as the sequencing template. Sequenced by immunoSEQ multiplex PCR; TCRdb stores in-frame clones only, minus some. The table records 140,000 to 150,000 clones, nearly 55% of them present only once. Treatment: oral pan-JAK inhibitor, 5-10 mg twice daily. The input for sequencing was CD8+ T cells sorted from blood, taken at week 4, from a patient treated with tofacitinib. Every receptor here comes from a human donor with alopecia areata.

The chain employs TRBV7-9 and TRBJ2-3, with 10 bases fitting TRBD2. The CDR3 has 17 residues. The germline V gene encodes CDR1 SEHNR and CDR2 FQNEAQ (reference sequence). V trimming: 2 bases; J trimming: 3 bases; junction bases outside the gene matches: 8. DNA of the CDR3: TGTGCCAGCAGCTTAAGGGCTAGCGGGGGAATAACAGATACGCAGTATTTT. It yields the protein CASSLRASGGITDTQYF.

The chain has TRBV13 and TRBJ1-6, with TRBD1 identical over 10 bases. The germline gives CDR1 PRHDT, CDR2 FYEKMQ (reference sequence). The trim removed 4 bases at V and 8 bases at J, leaving 2 bases unmatched. CDR3 size: 14 residues. The DNA of the CDR3 is TGTGCCAGCAGCTACGGGACAGGGGATTCACCCCTCCACTTT. This encodes CASSYGTGDSPLHF.

V usage is TRBV18 and J usage is TRBJ2-2; 8 bases are shared with TRBD1. CDR1 is KGHSH and CDR2 is LQKENI in the germline V gene. V gave up 1 base and J gave up 6 bases; unmatched junction bases: 4. This CDR3 has 15 residues. CDR3 nucleotides: TGTGCCAGCTCACCACGAACAGGGGGGCCCGGGGAGCTGTTTTTT. It specifies CASSPRTGGPGELFF.

The V gene is TRBV9, the J gene TRBJ2-6, with TRBD1 matching 9 bases. The ends lost 4 bases at V and 0 bases at J; junction bases unmatched: 17. Germline lookup yields CDR1 SGDLS and CDR2 YYNGEE. The CDR3 sequence is 21 residues long. CDR3 region: CASSHPRGMGQGSSGANVLTF. The DNA of the CDR3 is TGTGCCAGCAGCCACCCCAGGGGAATGGGACAGGGTAGCTCTGGGGCCAACGTCCTGACTTTC.

This clone turned up a few times. The chain uses TRBV14 and TRBJ1-1; no firm D call. CDR1 is SGHDN, CDR2 FVKESK, per germline. The V end was cut by 2 bases, the J end by 1 base, with 8 bases between. This CDR3 region has 14 residues. The CDR3 sequence: CASSQMGGNTEAFF. DNA for the CDR3: TGTGCCAGCAGCCAAATGGGAGGGAACACTGAAGCTTTCTTT.

The J gene is TRBJ1-2, the V gene TRBV6-5; 9 nucleotides align to TRBD1. The J segment lost 2 bases and the V segment lost 6 bases, leaving 7 bases of the junction unmatched. This CDR3 region has 15 residues. Germline V gives CDR1 MNHEY, CDR2 SVGAGI. DNA for the CDR3: TGTGCCAGCAGCTTGACAGGGGGGCCAAACTATGGCTACACCTTC. Encoded protein: CASSLTGGPNYGYTF.

This clone has a handful of counts. This chain uses TRBV29-1 with TRBJ2-1; 12 positions match TRBD2. J gave up 8 bases and V 5 bases, and 19 bases lay outside the gene matches. The CDR3 covers 18 residues. Germline CDR1 reads SQVTM; CDR2 reads ANQGSEA. The CDR3 DNA sequence: TGCAGCGTTCTCCGAACTAGCGGGGGGCCTAAAGGCTTACATGAGCAGTTCTTC. The encoded protein is CSVLRTSGGPKGLHEQFF.

On this clone: Other DNA sequences in the sample encode the same CDR3. This chain connects TRBV30 to TRBJ1-1; no clear D gene. Trimming removed 2 bases from V and 6 bases from J, with 7 bases in between. The CDR3 consists of 11 residues. Germline values: CDR1 GTSNPN, CDR2 SVGIG (reference sequence). In DNA, the CDR3 is TGTGCCTGGAGTCCGGGCTCTGAAGCTTTCTTT. Translating it yields CAWSPGSEAFF.

The chain combines TRBV7-9 with TRBJ2-7, with unresolved D. The CDR3 loop spans 14 amino acids. V lost 4 bases to trimming and J lost 2 bases, with 12 bases between them. CDR1 and CDR2 from the germline V gene are SEHNR and FQNEAQ (reference sequence). CDR3 coding DNA: TGTGCCAGCAGCTCCTCGGTCCCTCCCTACGAGCAGTACTTC. It is translated as CASSSSVPPYEQYF.

The chain uses TRBV6-6 and TRBJ2-2; D may be TRBD1 or TRBD2 (5 bases each). The CDR3 contains 12 residues. The germline CDR1 and CDR2 sequences are MNHNY and SVGAGI (reference sequence). The ends were cut back, 8 bases at V and 7 bases at J, with 11 bases in the middle. This CDR3 is CASEGLIGELFF. DNA for the CDR3: TGTGCCAGCGAGGGGCTTATCGGGGAGCTGTTTTTT.

This chain links TRBV13 with TRBJ1-1; the D gene is possibly TRBD1 (5 bases). Germline CDR1 is PRHDT and CDR2 is FYEKMQ (reference sequence). V was pared by 5 bases and J by 2 bases, with 12 bases between. This CDR3 has 14 amino acids. The CDR3 nucleotides read TGTGCCAGCAGCCCACAGGCTGTCAACACTGAAGCTTTCTTT. This sequence encodes CASSPQAVNTEAFF. The full variable domain, completed using reference TRBV13 and TRBJ1-1, is AAGVIQSPRHLIKEKRETATLKCYPIPRHDTVYWYQQGPGQDPQFLISFYEKMQSDKGSIPDRFSAQQFSDYHSELNMSSLELGDSALYFCASSPQAVNTEAFFGQGTRLTVV.

V is TRBV6-5 and J is TRBJ2-7; a possible D gene is TRBD1 (5 bases). The germline V and J ends were trimmed by 0 bases and 2 bases, with 11 bases remaining between them. This CDR3 has 15 residues. The V gene's germline CDR1 is MNHEY and CDR2 SVGAGI. The DNA of the CDR3 is TGTGCCAGCAGTTACTCTCAGGGATTGGCCTACGAGCAGTACTTC. It is translated as CASSYSQGLAYEQYF.

Of note for this clone: This specimen includes other DNA sequences encoding the same CDR3. The chain combines TRBV27 with TRBJ2-7; D ambiguous. Germline CDR1 and CDR2: MNHEY and SMNVEV (reference sequence). Trimming stripped 4 bases from V and 3 bases from J, with 7 bases between. The CDR3 has 12 amino acids. Here the CDR3 reads CASSSGYYEQYF. For the CDR3, the DNA is TGTGCCAGCAGTTCAGGTTACTACGAGCAGTACTTC.

This clone was picked up a small number of times. The chain combines TRBV5-6 with TRBJ2-3; a weak D match, TRBD2 (6 bases). This CDR3 has 17 amino acids. Per germline, CDR1 SGHDT and CDR2 YYEEEE. Trimming left V 6 bases short and J 2 bases short, with 22 bases between. The DNA of the CDR3 is TGTGCCAGCACCTACCTACCGGGACTTACGAACACAGATACGCAGTATTTT. It specifies CASTYLPGLTNTDTQYF.

This chain uses TRBV30 with TRBJ1-1; a weak D match, TRBD1 (6 bases). The ends were cut back, 3 bases at V and 3 bases at J, with 17 bases in the middle. The germline CDR1 and CDR2 sequences are GTSNPN and SVGIG (reference sequence). CDR3 length equals 15 residues. The CDR3 sequence is CAWSTLQGGDTEAFF. The CDR3 region has the DNA TGTGCCTGGAGCACCCTACAGGGAGGGGACACTGAAGCTTTCTTT.

This clone has only a few counts. DNA for the CDR3: TGTGCCAGCAGCCCCCCGCGGGGCAGGGCGAGCACTGAAGCTTTCTTT. Translating it yields CASSPPRGRASTEAFF. This chain uses TRBV9 with TRBJ1-1; weak D call: TRBD1 (5 bases). Germline CDR1 is SGDLS and CDR2 is YYNGEE. The ends were cut back, 4 bases at V and 4 bases at J, with 20 bases in the middle. This CDR3 region has 16 residues.

This chain joins TRBV27 and TRBJ2-3; 7 nucleotides align to TRBD1. This CDR3 region has 14 residues. The V and J ends lost 4 bases and 3 bases, in that order; junction bases with no gene match: 4. From germline, CDR1 is MNHEY and CDR2 SMNVEV (reference sequence). CDR3 in DNA: TGTGCCAGCAGTTCCCCCAGGGGGACAGATACGCAGTATTTT. The encoded protein is CASSSPRGTDTQYF.

This rearrangement joins TRBV5-1 to TRBJ1-2, with D unresolved. Per germline, CDR1 SGHRS and CDR2 YFSETQ. The CDR3 consists of 14 residues. Trimming pared 1 base from V and 0 bases from J, leaving 7 bases between. The CDR3, as DNA: TGCGCCAGCAGCTTGAGCACCTCTAACTATGGCTACACCTTC. This codes for CASSLSTSNYGYTF.

The rearrangement uses TRBV7-9 and TRBJ2-5; TRBD1 might be the D (6 bases). The germline V and J ends were trimmed by 4 bases and 5 bases, with 14 bases remaining between them. Germline CDR1 reads SEHNR; CDR2 reads FQNEAQ (reference sequence). The CDR3 is made up of 14 amino acids. This CDR3 reads CASSYRTEWETQYF. In DNA, the CDR3 is TGTGCCAGCAGCTACCGGACAGAATGGGAGACCCAGTACTTC.

The chain uses TRBV27 and TRBJ2-5; 9 bases are shared with TRBD1. Germline CDR1 MNHEY, CDR2 SMNVEV (reference sequence). This CDR3 contains 18 residues. After removal of 5 bases from V and 4 bases from J, the junction contained 17 bases not matched to a gene. DNA of the CDR3: TGTGCCAGCAGTACCGACCGGGACAGGGTAGAGGGGAGAGAGACCCAGTACTTC. Protein product: CASSTDRDRVEGRETQYF.

This clone was recorded a few times. V and J are TRBV2 and TRBJ2-5; unclear D gene. Germline V gives CDR1 SNHLY, CDR2 FYNNEI. V dropped 3 bases and J dropped 1 base, with 6 bases sitting between them. The CDR3 extends over 13 amino acids. This chain's CDR3 is CASSDAFQETQYF. CDR3 sequence (DNA): TGTGCCAGCAGTGACGCGTTCCAAGAGACCCAGTACTTC.

This clone came up once. The chain has TRBV9 and TRBJ2-5; D uncertain. The germline V and J ends were trimmed by 1 base and 5 bases, with 9 bases remaining between them. Per the germline V gene, CDR1 is SGDLS and CDR2 is YYNGEE. The CDR3 spans 13 residues. The CDR3 nucleotides read TGTGCCAGCAGCGTACAACCCAAGGAGACCCAGTACTTC. It yields the protein CASSVQPKETQYF.